These T cell receptor beta chains were read from a single sample in a study of T cells in Graves' hyperthyroidism and ophthalmopathy. A single record per CDR3 protein comes from TCRdb applying MiXCR to the multiplex PCR reads. The sample includes over 500,000 distinct CDR3 sequences, around 43% seen only once; the top ten take around two fifths. The sequenced sample consisted of peripheral blood or thyroid tissue (not recorded which). The receptors come from an adult woman with Graves' disease, either hyperthyroidism or ophthalmopathy (not recorded which). Both conserved end residues are part of each CDR3. D genes are given only for firm matches. Size is stated for part of the rows, as once, few or many counts, or as a class when the clone is expanded.

TRBV7-2	TRBD2	TRBJ2-3	.	TGTGCCAGCATACTAGCGGGGACAGATACGCAGTATTTT	CASILAGTDTQYF
TRBV7-2	.	TRBJ1-1	many	TGTGCCAGCAGGAGGGGAGTTTTGGACACTGAAGCTTTCTTT	CASRRGVLDTEAFF
TRBV14	.	TRBJ1-2	.	TGTGCCAGCAGCCCAGGGTTCGGTTATGGCTACACCTTC	CASSPGFGYGYTF
TRBV10-3	.	TRBJ2-7	.	TGTGCCATCAGTGAGTCGGGGGCGAACACCGGGGAGCTGTACTTC	CAISESGANTGELYF
TRBV10-3	.	TRBJ1-2	.	TGTGCCATCAGTCTCAAACAGGGCGATGAGAACTATGGCTACACCTTC	CAISLKQGDENYGYTF
TRBV29-1	.	TRBJ1-1	.	TGCAGCGTTGAAGGGGGTGAGACCCGAGGTGTTGCTTTCTTT	CSVEGGETRGVAFF
TRBV20-1	.	TRBJ1-1	.	TGCAGTGCTAGAGAGGGGGCTCGGACTGAAGCTTTCTTT	CSAREGARTEAFF
TRBV6-1	TRBD1	TRBJ1-2	.	TGTGCCAGCAGAAAAGGGGGCGACTATGGCTACACCTTC	CASRKGGDYGYTF
TRBV7-9	.	TRBJ2-7	many	TGTGCCAGCAGTTTATCGGGACACTCCTACGAGCAGTACTTC	CASSLSGHSYEQYF
TRBV7-8	.	TRBJ2-1	.	TGTGCCAGCAGCGAACCCCCCCTGCGGACCTACAATGAGCAGTTCTTC	CASSEPPLRTYNEQFF
TRBV6-5	.	TRBJ2-7	.	TGTGCCAGCAGTTACTCGATCCATCAGGCTCACGAGCAGTACTTC	CASSYSIHQAHEQYF
TRBV24-1	.	TRBJ1-5	few	TGTGCCACCAGCGATCAGGGAGATCAGCCCCAGCATTTT	CATSDQGDQPQHF
TRBV7-9	TRBD1	TRBJ2-7	many	TGTGCCAGCAGCTTAGAGGACAGGAACTACGAGCAGTACTTC	CASSLEDRNYEQYF
TRBV28	TRBD1	TRBJ2-7	many	TGTGCCAGCAGTTCGGGACAGGGTTACGAGCAGTACTTC	CASSSGQGYEQYF
TRBV2	.	TRBJ1-4	.	TGTGCCAGCAGGGCCTTTGGGACACCAACTAATGAAAAACTGTTTTTT	CASRAFGTPTNEKLFF
TRBV7-2	.	TRBJ1-4	few	TGTGCCAGCAGCTCCAACGCCGCCAGGGGAGTTTGGGAAAAACTGTTTTTT	CASSSNAARGVWEKLFF
TRBV7-2	.	TRBJ2-5	once	TGTGCCAGCAGTTTGGGGACCGCAGAGACCCAGTACTTC	CASSLGTAETQYF
TRBV28	TRBD2	TRBJ2-2	.	TGTGCCAGCGAGGCGGGAGGGCTGAACACCGGGGAGCTGTTTTTT	CASEAGGLNTGELFF
TRBV15	TRBD1	TRBJ1-2	.	TGTGCCACCAGCAGAGAGCGGCAGACAGGGGATTATGGCTACACCTTC	CATSRERQTGDYGYTF
TRBV19	.	TRBJ1-1	few	TGTGCCAGTAGTCTTGGAGTACTGAACACTGAAGCTTTCTTT	CASSLGVLNTEAFF
TRBV14	TRBD1	TRBJ2-1	.	TGTGCCAGCAACCAAGTAGGTAGGGGGCATGAGCAGTTCTTC	CASNQVGRGHEQFF
TRBV6-5	.	TRBJ1-4	many	TGTGCCAGCAGTTCCGGTCGCCCCGGGGAAAAACTGTTTTTT	CASSSGRPGEKLFF
TRBV2	.	TRBJ1-1	few	TGTGCCAGCGGAAAGGGTCGAGCTTTCTTT	CASGKGRAFF
TRBV7-9	.	TRBJ2-7	.	TGTGCCAGCAGCTTGCCGGGGGGACAGCCTCCCAACGAGCAGTACTTC	CASSLPGGQPPNEQYF
TRBV29-1	.	TRBJ2-5	.	TGCAGCGTTGAAGTCGCGGGACGGCAAGAGACCCAGTACTTC	CSVEVAGRQETQYF
TRBV29-1	TRBD2	TRBJ2-5	.	TGCGGCGCTATACTGGGACTAGCGGGAGTCGAGACCCAGTACTTC	CGAILGLAGVETQYF
TRBV2	.	TRBJ2-5	.	TGTGCCAGCAAGATGGAAGAGGCCCAGTACTTC	CASKMEEAQYF
TRBV10-3	TRBD1	TRBJ1-5	.	TGTGCCATCAGTGAATTCACAGGGGGCAATCAGCCCCAGCATTTT	CAISEFTGGNQPQHF
TRBV10-1	.	TRBJ2-1	.	TGCGCCAGCGAGGGCGGAGGAAGGAATGAGCAGTTCTTC	CASEGGGRNEQFF
TRBV3-1	.	TRBJ2-5	.	TGTGCCAGCGGAGACCGGGACTCCCAAGAGACCCAGTACTTC	CASGDRDSQETQYF
TRBV5-1	.	TRBJ2-7	many	TGCGCCAGCAGCTTAGAGACAAGCTCCTACGAGCAGTACTTC	CASSLETSSYEQYF
TRBV7-3	TRBD2	TRBJ2-2	many	TGTGCCAGCAGCTCGGGACTACACACCGGGGAGCTGTTTTTT	CASSSGLHTGELFF
TRBV14	TRBD1	TRBJ2-6	.	TGTGCCAGCAGCATCGCGACAGGGGGGGCCAACGTCCTGACTTTC	CASSIATGGANVLTF
TRBV19	.	TRBJ2-7	.	TGTACCAGTGGCAGGGTCTACGAGCAGTACTTC	CTSGRVYEQYF
TRBV28	.	TRBJ1-6	.	TGTGCCAGCATGGATACCTATAATTCACCCCTCCACTTT	CASMDTYNSPLHF
TRBV29-1	.	TRBJ1-1	once	TGCAGCAGTTACGTGGCAGGGGACGCAAACACTGAAGCTTTCTTT	CSSYVAGDANTEAFF
TRBV20-1	.	TRBJ2-5	.	TGCAGTGTGGACTGGGTAAGCGGGACCCAGTACTTC	CSVDWVSGTQYF
TRBV29-1	TRBD1	TRBJ2-2	many	TGCAGCGTTCTCTGGACAGGGGGCAACACCGGGGAGCTGTTTTTT	CSVLWTGGNTGELFF
TRBV7-3	.	TRBJ2-3	many	TGTGCCAGCAGCAACCAAGGGGCCAGCTCAGATACGCAGTATTTT	CASSNQGASSDTQYF
TRBV10-3	.	TRBJ1-4	few	TGTGCCACCCGGTCAAATGAAAAACTGTTTTTT	CATRSNEKLFF
TRBV7-7	TRBD1	TRBJ2-5	once	TGTGCAGTGACAGGGGGATACCAAGAGACCCAGTACTTC	CAVTGGYQETQYF
TRBV20-1	.	TRBJ1-2	.	TGCAGTGCTACCCTTCGGGGATCCGGCTACACCTTC	CSATLRGSGYTF
TRBV10-3	.	TRBJ1-2	.	TGTGCCATCAGTGAGTCTCCAGAAAACTATGGCTACACCTTC	CAISESPENYGYTF
TRBV7-2	TRBD2	TRBJ2-5	.	TGTGCCAGCAGCGAGACGGGGGGACGCCAAGAGACCCAGTACTTC	CASSETGGRQETQYF
TRBV20-1	TRBD2	TRBJ2-5	many	TGCAGTGCTAGAGAACGTAGGTCGCTAGCGGACCAAGAGACCCAGTACTTC	CSARERRSLADQETQYF
TRBV6-5	TRBD2	TRBJ2-7	many	TGTGCCAGCAGTCCGGGACTAGGGCTATACGAGCAGTACTTC	CASSPGLGLYEQYF
TRBV20-1	.	TRBJ1-5	.	TGCAGTGCTAGACTCGGACGGGATCAGCCCCAGCATTTT	CSARLGRDQPQHF
TRBV15	.	TRBJ1-2	few	TGTGCCACCAGCAGGCAGAGGGCTGGGGGAGGCTACACCTTC	CATSRQRAGGGYTF
TRBV7-3	.	TRBJ1-3	.	TGTGCCAGCAGTTTTACAGGTATGAACACCATATATTTT	CASSFTGMNTIYF
TRBV6-2/TRBV6-3	TRBD1	TRBJ1-2	many	TGTGCCAGCAGAAAGACAGGGGAGTACGGCTACACCTTC	CASRKTGEYGYTF
TRBV6-1	.	TRBJ1-2	many	TGTGCCTGCACTAGGGACGGGACCGGTAGATACTACACCTTC	CACTRDGTGRYYTF
TRBV7-2	.	TRBJ2-2	.	TGTGCCAGCAGCAACCAGGGGGAGCTGTTTTTT	CASSNQGELFF
TRBV11-2	.	TRBJ1-4	many	TGTGCCAGCAGCTTGGAGACAGGCGGAAGACAAAAACTGTTTTTT	CASSLETGGRQKLFF
TRBV29-1	TRBD2	TRBJ2-1	few	TGCAGCGTTGTGGCGGGAGGGCCGTTCTACAATGAGCAGTTCTTC	CSVVAGGPFYNEQFF
TRBV29-1	.	TRBJ2-7	.	TGCAGCGCAGCTCGGACAGATCTACACGAGCAGTACTTC	CSAARTDLHEQYF
TRBV4-2	.	TRBJ1-3	few	TGTGCCAGCAGCCGGATGGGACGTCCTGGAAACACCATATATTTT	CASSRMGRPGNTIYF
TRBV10-3	.	TRBJ1-1	few	TGTGCCATCAGTGACCAGGGCCACACTGAAGCTTTCTTT	CAISDQGHTEAFF